The 27 T cell receptor beta chains below all came from one sample that was sequenced in a study of CD8+CD57+ T cells in acquired aplastic anemia. Genomic DNA constituted the template upon which TCR beta VDJ and CDR3 profiling was performed. Each CDR3 protein is one row after TCRdb ran MiXCR on the reads. The data show some 42,000 distinct CDR3 sequences, with about two thirds seen just once and less than 25% held by the top ten. Material: sorted CD4+, CD8+, or CD8+CD57+ T cells (not recorded which) from PBMCs. The receptor set was obtained from a human donor in good health, serving as a control.

At least ten counts were recorded for this clonotype. The chain carries TRBV5-1 and TRBJ2-5; perhaps TRBD1 as D (5 bases). Trimming removed 4 bases at V and 2 bases at J, with 18 bases between. The CDR3 has 16 residues. CDR1 and CDR2 (germline): SGHRS, YFSETQ. CDR3 DNA sequence: TGCGCCAGCAGCGTATGGCAGGGTATTGGGCAAGAGACCCAGTACTTC. Residues: CASSVWQGIGQETQYF.

This clonotype was detected only a few times. The rearrangement links TRBV19 to TRBJ1-5; D ambiguous. V shed 2 bases and J shed 1 base, with 9 bases lying between them. Germline V gene lookup returns CDR1 LNHDA and CDR2 SQIVND (reference sequence). CDR3 length: 15 residues. CDR3 protein: CASSIQILSNQPQHF. The CDR3 DNA sequence: TGTGCCAGTAGTATACAGATCCTCAGCAATCAGCCCCAGCATTTT. Drawing the rest from reference TRBV19 and TRBJ1-5, the complete variable domain is DGGITQSPKYLFRKEGQNVTLSCEQNLNHDAMYWYRQDPGQGLRLIYYSQIVNDFQKGDIAEGYSVSREKKESFPLTVTSAQKNPTAFYLCASSIQILSNQPQHFGDGTRLSIL.

This clonotype has a count of ten or more. The chain links TRBV4-1 to TRBJ2-7, with TRBD1 matching over 7 bases. The CDR3 is made up of 15 amino acids. Trimming removed 1 base from V and 3 bases from J; junction bases left unmatched: 6. Germline V CDR1 and CDR2: MGHRA, YSYEKL. The CDR3 bases are TGCGCCAGCAGCCAAGTGGGGGACAGCCTCTACGAGCAGTACTTC. Its translation is CASSQVGDSLYEQYF.

The chain links TRBV6-5 to TRBJ1-2; D gene ambiguous. The V gene's germline CDR1 is MNHEY and CDR2 SVGAGI. V lost 1 base and J lost 2, with 14 bases in between. The CDR3 loop spans 16 amino acids. The CDR3 DNA is TGTGCCAGCAGTTACTTTTTCACTCGGGGAAACTATGGCTACACCTTC. Translation: CASSYFFTRGNYGYTF.

The rearrangement uses TRBV9 and TRBJ2-1; 13 nucleotides align to TRBD2. V shed 0 bases and J 9 bases; nucleotides not matched to a gene: 3. Germline-derived CDR1 and CDR2 are SGDLS and YYNGEE. The CDR3 sequence is 15 residues long. The CDR3 nucleotides read TGTGCCAGCAGCGTAGGACTAGCGGGGGGCCTTGAGCAGTTCTTC. It codes for CASSVGLAGGLEQFF.

The chain has TRBV5-1 and TRBJ1-2; 7 positions match TRBD1. CDR1 SGHRS and CDR2 YFSETQ come from the germline V gene. CDR3 length: 16 amino acids. V dropped 2 bases and J dropped 4; count of bases not matched to a gene: 11. The CDR3 protein is CASSLGVGQRIYGYTF. The DNA for the CDR3 is TGCGCCAGCAGCTTAGGGGTGGGACAGCGAATCTATGGCTACACCTTC.

This clonotype is medium-sized by share. V and J are TRBV10-3 and TRBJ1-6; TRBD1 aligns across 7 bases. This CDR3 has 18 residues. V lost 7 bases, J lost 4 bases, and 16 bases stayed unmatched. CDR1 is ENHRY and CDR2 is SYGVKD in the germline V gene. Here the CDR3 reads CAIKIDRVGSVYNSPLHF. CDR3 sequence (DNA): TGTGCCATCAAAATAGACAGGGTAGGCTCCGTTTATAATTCACCCCTCCACTTT.

The chain is built from TRBV7-9 and TRBJ1-3; 10 nucleotides align to TRBD1. The germline gives CDR1 SEHNR, CDR2 FQNEAQ (reference sequence). The CDR3 spans 15 residues. V lost 5 bases, J lost 8 bases, and 9 bases stayed unmatched. The CDR3 spells CASSPRDRGRDTIYF. CDR3 sequence (DNA): TGTGCCAGCAGCCCCCGGGACAGGGGCCGAGACACCATATATTTT.

The chain joins TRBV7-3 to TRBJ2-5; 12 nucleotides line up with TRBD2. In germline, CDR1 is SGHTA, CDR2 FQGTGA. Germline trimming cut 2 bases from V and 3 bases from J; bases unmatched to any gene: 4. This CDR3 is built from 16 residues. CDR3 sequence (DNA): TGTGCCAGCAGCTTAGCTCCTAGCGGGGGGGAAGAGACCCAGTACTTC. The encoded protein is CASSLAPSGGEETQYF.

The sample holds one count of this clonotype. The chain links TRBV19 to TRBJ1-1; D gene unclear. Trimming removed 8 bases at V and 0 bases at J, with 13 bases between. The CDR3 length is 14 residues. Germline values: CDR1 LNHDA, CDR2 SQIVND (reference sequence). The CDR3: CASSSTPLNTEAFF. The DNA of the CDR3 is TGTGCCAGTTCCTCGACACCCTTGAACACTGAAGCTTTCTTT.

This clonotype is a singleton in its sample. The chain carries TRBV6-1 and TRBJ2-7, with 7 bases identical to TRBD1. The junction had 20 bases not matched to a gene; V was cut back by 8 bases and J by 1 base. This CDR3 has 18 residues. The V gene's germline CDR1 is MNHNS and CDR2 SASEGT. CDR3 loop: CASGKETGSDFRSYEQYF. CDR3 in DNA: TGTGCCAGCGGTAAGGAGACAGGGTCAGATTTCAGATCCTACGAGCAGTACTTC.

The chain links TRBV11-2 to TRBJ2-3, with 9 bases lining up with TRBD2. Trimming cost V 6 bases and J 4 bases; bases outside gene matches: 8. The V gene's germline CDR1 is SGHAT and CDR2 FQNNGV. The CDR3 is 15 residues long. The DNA for the CDR3 is TGTGCCAGCAGACGCGGGACTAGCTCGCCAGATACGCAGTATTTT. Its protein is CASRRGTSSPDTQYF.

A few counts support this clonotype. This rearrangement joins TRBV2 to TRBJ2-1, with 7 positions matching TRBD2. The CDR3 has 15 amino acids. Unmatched junction bases numbered 14, after V lost 8 bases and J lost 7 bases. Looked up from germline, CDR1 is SNHLY and CDR2 is FYNNEI. This CDR3 reads CASCSPAGSWNEQFF. The CDR3, as DNA: TGTGCCAGCTGCTCCCCAGCGGGGAGTTGGAATGAGCAGTTCTTC.

The V gene is TRBV19, the J gene TRBJ1-3, with unresolved D. The CDR3 sequence is 16 residues long. V was clipped by 4 bases and J by 0 bases, with 13 bases between them. Germline values: CDR1 LNHDA, CDR2 SQIVND (reference sequence). The CDR3 is CASSSGREFSGNTIYF. The CDR3 DNA follows: TGTGCCAGTAGTAGTGGGAGGGAATTCTCTGGAAACACCATATATTTT.

V gene TRBV20-1 combines with J gene TRBJ1-5; tentative D call: TRBD1 (5 bases). The CDR3 totals 12 residues. CDR1 is DFQATT and CDR2 is SNEGSKA in the germline V gene (reference sequence). DNA of the CDR3: TGCGCCGGGCAGGGTAGCAATCAGCCCCAGCATTTT. Residues: CAGQGSNQPQHF.

This chain links TRBV2 with TRBJ2-5, with TRBD2 matching over 15 bases. The CDR3 extends over 16 amino acids. V shed 7 bases, J shed 3 bases, and the junction held 6 bases outside the gene matches. Germline V gene lookup returns CDR1 SNHLY and CDR2 FYNNEI. CDR3 coding DNA: TGTGCCAGCACTAATGGACTAGCGGGGGGGAAAGAGACCCAGTACTTC. Amino acid sequence: CASTNGLAGGKETQYF.

The sample holds many counts of this clonotype. V is TRBV4-1 and J is TRBJ2-1; 9 bases agree with TRBD1. Germline loops: CDR1 MGHRA, CDR2 YSYEKL. The CDR3 length is 18 residues. Unmatched junction bases numbered 15, after V lost 0 bases and J lost 9 bases. CDR3 DNA: TGCGCCAGCAGCCAAGATCGCAATAGGGGACAGGGACTTGCTGAGCAGTTCTTC. Residues: CASSQDRNRGQGLAEQFF.

Comments on this clonotype: This CDR3 is missing its conserved last phenylalanine or tryptophan, likely due to a read error. The rearrangement joins TRBV2 to TRBJ1-6; TRBD1 matches at 7 bases. Germline V gene data show CDR1 as SNHLY and CDR2 as FYNNEI. The CDR3 runs 14 residues. The J segment lost 5 bases and the V segment lost 8 bases, leaving 6 bases of the junction unmatched. The CDR3 bases are TGTGCCAGCGGCCGGGACAGAGATAATTCACCCCTCCACCTT. Translating it yields CASGRDRDNSPLHL.

The gene calls are TRBV2 and TRBJ2-3, with D hard to call. This CDR3 has 14 amino acids. CDR1 is SNHLY, CDR2 FYNNEI, per germline. Trimming took off 1 base at V and 0 bases at J, with 5 bases between the two ends. The CDR3, as DNA: TGTGCCAGCAGTGAAGAATCCAGCACAGATACGCAGTATTTT. Encoded protein: CASSEESSTDTQYF.

This clonotype has at least ten counts. This chain connects TRBV9 to TRBJ1-1, with D unclear. This CDR3 has 15 amino acids. Germline lookup yields CDR1 SGDLS and CDR2 YYNGEE. Deletions cut 0 bases from V and 1 base from J, with 10 bases between. CDR3 sequence reads: CASSVVAGGNTEAFF. The CDR3 region has the DNA TGTGCCAGCAGCGTAGTCGCGGGAGGGAACACTGAAGCTTTCTTT.

The chain uses TRBV10-3 and TRBJ1-2; 10 bases are a match to TRBD1. The CDR3 extends over 13 amino acids. V lost 10 bases and J lost 6; bases outside the gene matches: 8. Germline CDR1 ENHRY, CDR2 SYGVKD. The CDR3: CASKDRGNDGYTF. The CDR3 region has the DNA TGTGCCAGCAAGGACAGGGGGAATGATGGCTACACCTTC.

In its sample, this clonotype was seen many times. V usage is TRBV9 and J usage is TRBJ1-1; the match to TRBD1 covers 7 bases. CDR1 and CDR2 (germline): SGDLS, YYNGEE. V gave up 2 bases and J gave up 6 bases; unmatched junction bases: 10. The CDR3 sequence is 15 residues long. CDR3 loop: CASSVEGANGAEAFF. As DNA, the CDR3 is TGTGCCAGCAGCGTGGAGGGGGCGAACGGCGCTGAAGCTTTCTTT.

The chain recombines TRBV20-1 with TRBJ2-1; 9 nucleotides align to TRBD2. Losses at the gene ends were 2 bases for V and 10 bases for J; bases not matched to a gene: 6. Germline lookup yields CDR1 DFQATT and CDR2 SNEGSKA (reference sequence). The CDR3 extends over 13 amino acids. As DNA, the CDR3 is TGCAGTGCTAGACCTCTAGCGGGAACAGAGCAGTTCTTC. This codes for CSARPLAGTEQFF.

The V call is TRBV6-4, the J call TRBJ2-2; 10 positions agree with TRBD2. Germline trimming cut 2 bases from V and 7 bases from J; bases unmatched to any gene: 4. CDR1 MRHNA and CDR2 SNTAGT come from the germline V gene. The CDR3 loop spans 15 amino acids. CDR3 DNA sequence: TGTGCCAGCAGTGACAGCGGGGGGGCGGACGGGGAGCTGTTTTTT. It specifies CASSDSGGADGELFF.

The chain joins TRBV19 to TRBJ2-5; 7 positions match TRBD2. Germline lookup yields CDR1 LNHDA and CDR2 SQIVND (reference sequence). The CDR3 totals 15 residues. The ends lost 5 bases at V and 1 base at J; junction bases unmatched: 7. In DNA, the CDR3 is TGTGCCAGTAGTTCCCGGACTAGTTCCCAAGAGACCCAGTACTTC. Its translation: CASSSRTSSQETQYF.

The rearrangement uses TRBV7-2 and TRBJ1-2; 8 bases match TRBD1. V trimming: 5 bases; J trimming: 6 bases; junction bases outside the gene matches: 8. CDR1 and CDR2 from the germline V gene are SGHTA and FQGNSA. The CDR3 has 14 residues. CDR3 in amino acids: CASSVITGGDGYTF. The CDR3 coding sequence is TGTGCCAGCAGCGTAATAACAGGGGGGGATGGCTACACCTTC.

This sequence joins TRBV6-1 and TRBJ2-6, with D unresolved. This CDR3 is built from 15 residues. Germline CDR1 reads MNHNS; CDR2 reads SASEGT. V was cut by 1 base and J by 1 base, with 5 bases left in between. In DNA form, the CDR3 reads TGTGCCAGCAGTGAAGACTCGTCTGGGGCCAACGTCCTGACTTTC. Translating it yields CASSEDSSGANVLTF.